The 13 T cell receptor beta chains below were found in one sample sequenced in a study of T-cell memory formation after mild COVID-19. One entry per CDR3 protein, called by TCRdb with MiXCR from the 5' RACE reads. The data hold around 390,000 distinct CDR3 sequences, with around a sixth observed a single time. Sequencing was carried out using PBMCs or a T cell subset sorted from them (not recorded which). Receptors were obtained from a man between 18 and 29 years old who had mild COVID-19 (a few samples of this study predate the infection). Cell type and time point are not known.

This clonotype was detected ten times or more. The J gene is TRBJ1-6, the V gene TRBV6-5, with D possibly TRBD1 on 5 matching bases. The CDR3 is 13 amino acids. Germline V gene sequence: CDR1 MNHEY, CDR2 SVGAGI. The ends were cut back, 8 bases at V and 3 bases at J, with 8 bases in the middle. CDR3 loop: CASGAYYNSPLHF. The CDR3 DNA follows: TGTGCCAGCGGGGCCTACTATAATTCACCCCTCCACTTT.

This clonotype came up a few times. The chain combines TRBV7-2 with TRBJ2-1; TRBD2 is a possible D gene (5 bases). The V gene's germline CDR1 is SGHTA and CDR2 FQGNSA. Trimming took off 4 bases at V and 10 bases at J, with 17 bases between the two ends. This CDR3 has 14 amino acids. CDR3 loop: CASSSPGWFREQFF. Here the CDR3 DNA reads TGTGCCAGCAGCTCCCCGGGGTGGTTTAGGGAGCAGTTCTTC. Full variable domain (remainder filled in from reference TRBV7-2 and TRBJ2-1): GAGVSQSPSNKVTEKGKDVELRCDPISGHTALYWYRQSLGQGLEFLIYFQGNSAPDKSGLPSDRFSAERTGGSVSTLTIQRTQQEDSAVYLCASSSPGWFREQFFGPGTRLTVL.

Only a few counts were recorded for this clonotype. This sequence joins TRBV12-3 or TRBV12-4 and TRBJ2-3; D assignment may be TRBD1 or TRBD2 (5 bases each). V shed 3 bases and J shed 1 base, with 11 bases lying between them. CDR3 size: 15 residues. CDR3 DNA sequence: TGTGCCAGCAGTTTGCGGGTGGGGGGCACAGATACGCAGTATTTT. It specifies CASSLRVGGTDTQYF.

This clonotype showed up just a few times. This chain's CDR3 is CASSAWDEQFF. The DNA for the CDR3 is TGTGCCAGCAGTGCGTGGGATGAGCAGTTCTTC. The genes are TRBV6-5 and TRBJ2-1; D not certain. The ends were cut back, 5 bases at V and 8 bases at J, with 7 bases in the middle. CDR1 and CDR2 (germline): MNHEY, SVGAGI. The CDR3 contains 11 residues.

This chain connects TRBV29-1 to TRBJ1-1, with 11 bases fitting TRBD1. Unmatched junction bases numbered 0, after V lost 6 bases and J lost 0 bases. The germline V gene encodes CDR1 SQVTM and CDR2 ANQGSEA. This CDR3 has 13 residues. CDR3 sequence (DNA): TGCAGCGTGGGACAGGGGGTGAACACTGAAGCTTTCTTT. It codes for CSVGQGVNTEAFF. The entire variable domain, with the rest obtained from reference TRBV29-1 and TRBJ1-1, is as follows: SAVISQKPSRDICQRGTSLTIQCQVDSQVTMMFWYRQQPGQSLTLIATANQGSEATYESGFVIDKFPISRPNLTFSTLTVSNMSPEDSSIYLCSVGQGVNTEAFFGQGTRLTVV.

This chain connects TRBV6-2 or TRBV6-3 to TRBJ2-1, with D unresolved. This CDR3 spans 12 amino acids. The V gene lost 7 bases and the J gene lost 6 bases, with 10 bases spanning the gap. Germline V gene lookup returns CDR1 MNHEY and CDR2 SVGEGT. The CDR3 here is CASKGRINEQFF. CDR3 DNA sequence: TGTGCCAGCAAAGGCCGGATCAATGAGCAGTTCTTC.

This clonotype was observed many times. V and J are TRBV20-1 and TRBJ1-6; weak D call: TRBD1 (5 bases). This CDR3 region has 17 residues. V dropped 0 bases and J dropped 2 bases, with 14 bases sitting between them. Germline lookup yields CDR1 DFQATT and CDR2 SNEGSKA (reference sequence). The CDR3 DNA reads as TGCAGTGCTAGAGATCCAAGACACAGGACCTATAATTCACCCCTCCACTTT. It specifies CSARDPRHRTYNSPLHF.

The chain combines TRBV9 with TRBJ2-5, with 8 positions matching TRBD2. This CDR3 is built from 16 residues. Germline V gives CDR1 SGDLS, CDR2 YYNGEE. J was trimmed by 2 bases and V by 4 bases; bases with no gene match: 10. The CDR3 region has the DNA TGTGCCAGCAGCCCCCCTGATGAGCGGGGGCAAGAGACCCAGTACTTC. This gives the protein CASSPPDERGQETQYF. The entire variable domain, with the rest obtained from reference TRBV9 and TRBJ2-5, is as follows: DSGVTQTPKHLITATGQRVTLRCSPRSGDLSVYWYQQSLDQGLQFLIQYYNGEERAKGNILERFSAQQFPDLHSELNLSSLELGDSALYFCASSPPDERGQETQYFGPGTRLLVL.

This chain connects TRBV30 to TRBJ1-5; unclear D gene. The CDR3 is 15 residues long. With 2 bases removed from V and 4 bases from J, the gap between germline ends came to 15 bases. Germline lookup yields CDR1 GTSNPN and CDR2 SVGIG (reference sequence). CDR3 DNA: TGTGCCTGGAGTCCTTCGGGGTTGGCAAATCAGCCCCAGCATTTT. Residues: CAWSPSGLANQPQHF.

This chain uses TRBV4-1 with TRBJ2-3; 7 bases line up with TRBD2. The CDR3 is made up of 16 amino acids. Trimming took 4 bases from V and 4 from J; bases not matched to a gene: 11. In germline, CDR1 is MGHRA, CDR2 YSYEKL. In nucleotides, the CDR3 is TGCGCCAGCAGCCCCGGTCGGGGTGCGGGGGCAGATACGCAGTATTTT. As protein: CASSPGRGAGADTQYF.

The V gene is TRBV7-9, the J gene TRBJ2-3; the D gene could be TRBD1 or TRBD2 (6 bases each). This CDR3 contains 15 residues. The germline V gene encodes CDR1 SEHNR and CDR2 FQNEAQ (reference sequence). Trimming shortened V by 5 bases and J by 0 bases, and 12 bases separated the two germline ends. CDR3 bases: TGTGCCAGCAGCGCCTGGGGGGCTAGCACAGATACGCAGTATTTT. The encoded protein is CASSAWGASTDTQYF.

This clonotype was seen a few times. The chain employs TRBV12-3 or TRBV12-4 and TRBJ2-7; D is undetermined. Trimming removed 7 bases at V and 2 bases at J, with 15 bases between. The CDR3 has 14 amino acids. The CDR3 nucleotides are TGTGCCAGCATCGACTCTCCCCGGACCTACGAGCAGTACTTC. As protein: CASIDSPRTYEQYF.

The sample holds a few counts of this clonotype. The rearrangement joins TRBV24-1 to TRBJ2-1; no clear D gene. V was trimmed by 2 bases and J by 5 bases, leaving 9 bases between them. The CDR3 covers 14 residues. From germline, CDR1 is KGHDR and CDR2 SFDVKD. The CDR3 bases are TGTGCCACCAGTGATTCTCTGGTCCACAATGAGCAGTTCTTC. Amino acids: CATSDSLVHNEQFF.